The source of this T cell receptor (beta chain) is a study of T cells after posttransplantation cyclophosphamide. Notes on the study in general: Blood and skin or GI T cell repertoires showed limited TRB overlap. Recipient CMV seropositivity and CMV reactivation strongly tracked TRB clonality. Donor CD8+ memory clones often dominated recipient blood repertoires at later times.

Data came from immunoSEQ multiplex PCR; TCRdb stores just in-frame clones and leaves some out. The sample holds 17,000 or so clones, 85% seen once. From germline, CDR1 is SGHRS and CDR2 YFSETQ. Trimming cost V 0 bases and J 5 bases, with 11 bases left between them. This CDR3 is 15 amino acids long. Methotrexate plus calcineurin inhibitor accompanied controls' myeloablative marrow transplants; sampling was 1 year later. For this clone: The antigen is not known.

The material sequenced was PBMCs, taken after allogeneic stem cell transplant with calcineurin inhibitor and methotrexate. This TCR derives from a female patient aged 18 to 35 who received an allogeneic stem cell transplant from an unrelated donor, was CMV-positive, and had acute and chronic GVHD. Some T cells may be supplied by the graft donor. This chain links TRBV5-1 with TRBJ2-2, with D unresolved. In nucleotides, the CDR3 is TGCGCCAGCAGCTTGGAGGCTAGTTGGACCGGGGAGCTGTTTTTT. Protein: CASSLEASWTGELFF.